This TCR beta chain originates from a study of STAT3 mutations in large granular lymphocyte leukemia. Study-level points and caveats: In T-cell large granular lymphocyte leukemia, about half of patients showed multiple immunodominant subclonotypes. A small but highly pathogenic clone may have been missed.

In regard to this clone: The antigen remains unidentified.

Profiling relied on immunoSEQ multiplex PCR, and the TCRdb table lists in-frame clones only, not all of them. The sample holds tens of thousands of clones, about 95% seen once. This receptor was identified in a man between 40 and 49 years old with T-cell large granular lymphocyte leukemia. Some clones in this sample may be carry-over from other donors' samples. The sequenced sample consisted of peripheral blood mononuclear cells.

The CDR3 sequence: CASSRQGLYENSPLHF. CDR3 in DNA: TGCGCCAGCAGCAGGCAAGGACTGTATGAAAATTCACCCCTCCACTTT. V is TRBV5-1 and J is TRBJ1-6, with D unclear. The CDR3 totals 16 residues. The V end lost 4 bases, the J end lost 7 bases, and 18 bases lay between the germline ends. The germline CDR1 and CDR2 sequences are SGHRS and YFSETQ.